This TCR beta chain was identified during a study of neurological immune-mediated disorders. Study-level information: Relapsing-remitting disease affected roughly 30, and secondary progressive 3, of roughly 35 multiple sclerosis patients.

Findings and limits, study-wide: While HTLV-1-associated myelopathy showed the greatest TCR clonal expansion, multiple sclerosis showed the least, falling below healthy controls. None of the CDR3 amino acid sequences of expanded clones were shared across subjects, and this suggested private repertoires in all groups.

For sorted libraries, the input was about 930,000 CD4+ or CD8+ T cells. Germline assignment: CDR1 LGHNA and CDR2 YSLEER. This CDR3 comprises 20 residues. The V end was cut by 2 bases, the J end by 3 bases, with 23 bases between. TCRdb re-called the 5' RACE reads through MiXCR, storing one row per CDR3 protein. The sample has tens of thousands of distinct CDR3 sequences; about 5.6% are singletons. This clonotype came up once. Its antigen is as yet unknown. The sample taken for sequencing was CD4+ T cells from blood. This TCR came from a woman aged 18-29 years with multiple sclerosis. The chain uses TRBV4-3 and TRBJ2-6; D possibly uses TRBD1 or TRBD2 (8 bases each). The CDR3 DNA reads as TGCGCCAGCAGCCAATCGGGAGGGACAGGCCGATTTCGTGGGGCCAACGTCCTGACTTTC. As protein: CASSQSGGTGRFRGANVLTF.